The 17 T cell receptor beta chains in this list originate from one sample, sequenced in a study of shared clonotypes between healthy human individuals. TCRdb's copy holds only in-frame clones and misses some; the assay was immunoSEQ multiplex PCR. The profile shows some 200,000 clones, over 85% of them singletons. What was sequenced was naive CD4+ T cells sorted from blood. Noted subset: CD45RA+ positively selected. The receptors were sampled from a woman under 40 in good health.

This clone was recorded once. V gene TRBV15 combines with J gene TRBJ2-1; D is undetermined. V lost 0 bases to trimming and J lost 13 bases, with 16 bases between them. The CDR3 contains 14 residues. Per germline, CDR1 LNHNV and CDR2 YYDKDF (reference sequence). CDR3 protein: CATSRDRPGLGQFF. In nucleotides, the CDR3 is TGTGCCACCAGCAGAGACAGGCCGGGCCTAGGTCAGTTCTTC.

This chain links TRBV2 with TRBJ1-1; possible D gene TRBD1, 5 bases. This CDR3 spans 13 amino acids. Trimming took off 6 bases at V and 2 bases at J, with 10 bases between the two ends. The germline V gene encodes CDR1 SNHLY and CDR2 FYNNEI. The CDR3 DNA follows: TGTGCCAGCAGCCTACAGGAAAACACTGAAGCTTTCTTT. It yields the protein CASSLQENTEAFF.

The chain has TRBV28 and TRBJ2-2; TRBD1 is a possible D gene (5 bases). Deletions cut 6 bases from V and 0 bases from J, with 8 bases between. CDR1 and CDR2 from the germline V gene are MDHEN and SYDVKM. The CDR3 is 14 amino acids. The CDR3 DNA reads TGTGCCAGCAGGATGACAGCGAACACCGGGGAGCTGTTTTTT. Translated: CASRMTANTGELFF.

This clone was seen more than once but under ten times. V usage is TRBV2 and J usage is TRBJ2-7; D is tentatively TRBD1 or TRBD2 (5 bases each). Trimming removed 8 bases from V and 3 bases from J, with 14 bases in between. This CDR3 is built from 13 residues. Germline lookup yields CDR1 SNHLY and CDR2 FYNNEI. The CDR3 region is CASLGTGGYEQYF. The DNA of the CDR3 is TGTGCCAGCTTAGGGACCGGTGGCTACGAGCAGTACTTC. The whole variable domain, remainder taken from reference TRBV2 and TRBJ2-7, is EPEVTQTPSHQVTQMGQEVILRCVPISNHLYFYWYRQILGQKVEFLVSFYNNEISEKSEIFDDQFSVERPDGSNFTLKIRSTKLEDSAMYFCASLGTGGYEQYFGPGTRLTVT.

This clone came up a few times. The J gene is TRBJ2-7, the V gene TRBV27, with D maybe TRBD2 (5 bases). Germline-derived CDR1 and CDR2 are MNHEY and SMNVEV (reference sequence). The V and J ends lost 5 bases and 6 bases respectively, with 8 bases between them. The CDR3 length is 11 residues. The CDR3 loop reads CASSLRGEQYF. As DNA, the CDR3 is TGTGCCAGCAGTCTCCGGGGCGAGCAGTACTTC.

This clone was observed a single time. The chain links TRBV28 to TRBJ2-7; possible D gene TRBD2, 6 bases. The V gene lost 7 bases and the J gene lost 0 bases, with 22 bases spanning the gap. This CDR3 is 17 amino acids long. Per the germline V gene, CDR1 is MDHEN and CDR2 is SYDVKM. CDR3 coding DNA: TGTGCCAGCAAAGGGGTCCAGGGTTGGGGGGACTCCTACGAGCAGTACTTC. Residues: CASKGVQGWGDSYEQYF.

V and J are TRBV7-2 and TRBJ2-7, with 8 nucleotides matching TRBD2. This CDR3 comprises 15 residues. Germline CDR1 and CDR2: SGHTA and FQGNSA. J lost 2 bases, V lost 2 bases, and 5 bases had no gene match. The CDR3 spells CASSLQPTSAYEQYF. CDR3 nucleotides: TGTGCCAGCAGCTTACAACCGACTAGCGCCTACGAGCAGTACTTC.

The chain employs TRBV28 and TRBJ2-5; the D call may be TRBD1 or TRBD2 (5 bases each). This CDR3 has 14 residues. Trimming took off 10 bases at V and 5 bases at J, with 20 bases between the two ends. The germline V gene has CDR1 MDHEN and CDR2 SYDVKM. Written as DNA, the CDR3 is TGTGCCATCCAACGGGGAGACAGCGAGGAGACCCAGTACTTC. Its protein product is CAIQRGDSEETQYF.

The CDR3 bases are TGTGCCACCGGCGCGGAGACCCAGTACTTC. Encoded protein: CATGAETQYF. This chain links TRBV2 with TRBJ2-5; D remains ambiguous. Germline-derived CDR1 and CDR2 are SNHLY and FYNNEI. Trimming left V 10 bases short and J 5 bases short, with 8 bases between. The CDR3 runs 10 residues. The complete variable domain, with remaining parts taken from reference TRBV2 and TRBJ2-5, reads EPEVTQTPSHQVTQMGQEVILRCVPISNHLYFYWYRQILGQKVEFLVSFYNNEISEKSEIFDDQFSVERPDGSNFTLKIRSTKLEDSAMYFCATGAETQYFGPGTRLLVL.

This chain uses TRBV7-9 with TRBJ2-7; 8 bases map to TRBD1. This CDR3 is 14 amino acids long. The germline V gene encodes CDR1 SEHNR and CDR2 FQNEAQ (reference sequence). V trimming: 5 bases; J trimming: 2 bases; junction bases outside the gene matches: 5. CDR3: CASSDQGAPYEQYF. The CDR3, as DNA: TGTGCCAGCAGCGACCAGGGGGCCCCCTACGAGCAGTACTTC. Drawing the rest from reference TRBV7-9 and TRBJ2-7, the complete variable domain is DTGVSQNPRHKITKRGQNVTFRCDPISEHNRLYWYRQTLGQGPEFLTYFQNEAQLEKSRLLSDRFSAERPKGSFSTLEIQRTEQGDSAMYLCASSDQGAPYEQYFGPGTRLTVT.

The J gene is TRBJ1-2, the V gene TRBV28; a weak D match, TRBD1 (5 bases). V shed 6 bases and J shed 1 base, with 12 bases lying between them. CDR1 is MDHEN and CDR2 is SYDVKM in the germline V gene. This CDR3 is built from 14 residues. The CDR3 DNA sequence: TGTGCCAGCAGCACATTAGGGGTTAACTATGGCTACACCTTC. Translated: CASSTLGVNYGYTF.

This chain's CDR3 is CASSWGTGTYEQYF. The DNA of the CDR3 is TGCGCCAGCAGCTGGGGGACAGGGACCTACGAGCAGTACTTC. The V call is TRBV5-1, the J call TRBJ2-7, with 9 nucleotides matching TRBD1. The CDR3 extends over 14 amino acids. CDR1 and CDR2 (germline): SGHRS, YFSETQ. Trimming cost V 3 bases and J 2 bases; bases outside gene matches: 3. Supplemented by reference TRBV5-1 and TRBJ2-7, the full variable domain reads KAGVTQTPRYLIKTRGQQVTLSCSPISGHRSVSWYQQTPGQGLQFLFEYFSETQRNKGNFPGRFSGRQFSNSRSEMNVSTLELGDSALYLCASSWGTGTYEQYFGPGTRLTVT.

J is TRBJ2-7 and V is TRBV7-3; 10 bases line up with TRBD2. The V gene's germline CDR1 is SGHTA and CDR2 FQGTGA. The CDR3 loop spans 16 amino acids. V was clipped by 5 bases and J by 7 bases; unmatched bases: 14. DNA for the CDR3: TGTGCCAGCAGCCTCGCCCTGACTAGCGGGCGTGGGGAGCAGTACTTC. Its translation: CASSLALTSGRGEQYF.

J is TRBJ2-7 and V is TRBV2; 7 bases are shared with TRBD2. This CDR3 contains 15 residues. The germline V gene encodes CDR1 SNHLY and CDR2 FYNNEI. The junction had 11 bases not matched to a gene; V was cut back by 4 bases and J by 5 bases. The DNA for the CDR3 is TGTGCCAGCAGTGTGGAGAGCGGGGAGGCCCACGAGCAGTACTTC. As protein: CASSVESGEAHEQYF.

The J gene is TRBJ2-7, the V gene TRBV4-1; no firm D call. Looked up from germline, CDR1 is MGHRA and CDR2 is YSYEKL. Deletions cut 4 bases from V and 0 bases from J, with 10 bases between. The CDR3 sequence is 14 residues long. The CDR3 bases are TGCGCCAGCAGCCTCCACCGGACCTCCTACGAGCAGTACTTC. Translating it yields CASSLHRTSYEQYF.

The rearrangement joins TRBV19 to TRBJ2-1, with TRBD2 identical over 13 bases. Germline V lookup: CDR1 LNHDA, CDR2 SQIVND (reference sequence). CDR3 size: 15 residues. With 7 bases clipped from V and 5 bases from J, the junction kept 5 bases outside the gene matches. Here the CDR3 reads CASTSGTSGNNEQFF. Here the CDR3 DNA reads TGTGCCAGTACCTCCGGGACTAGCGGGAACAATGAGCAGTTCTTC.

J is TRBJ1-4 and V is TRBV7-8; possibly TRBD1 for D (6 bases). From germline, CDR1 is SGHVS and CDR2 FQNEAQ. V was pared by 1 base and J by 6 bases, with 12 bases between. The length of the CDR3 is 15 residues. CDR3 DNA: TGTGCCAGCAGCTTAGTCGGGACACGACATGAAAAACTGTTTTTT. It codes for CASSLVGTRHEKLFF.